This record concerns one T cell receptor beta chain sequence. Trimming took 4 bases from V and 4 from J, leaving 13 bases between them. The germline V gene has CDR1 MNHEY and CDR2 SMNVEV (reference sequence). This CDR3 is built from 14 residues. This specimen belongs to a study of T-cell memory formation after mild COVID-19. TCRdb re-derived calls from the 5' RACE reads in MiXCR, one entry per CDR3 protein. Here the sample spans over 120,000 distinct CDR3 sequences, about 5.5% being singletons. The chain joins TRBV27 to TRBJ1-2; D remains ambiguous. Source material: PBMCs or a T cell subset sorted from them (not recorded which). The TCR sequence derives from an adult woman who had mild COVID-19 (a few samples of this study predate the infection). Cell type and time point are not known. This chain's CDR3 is CASSYGGNSYGYTF. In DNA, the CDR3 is TGTGCCAGCAGTTACGGAGGTAACAGCTATGGCTACACCTTC.